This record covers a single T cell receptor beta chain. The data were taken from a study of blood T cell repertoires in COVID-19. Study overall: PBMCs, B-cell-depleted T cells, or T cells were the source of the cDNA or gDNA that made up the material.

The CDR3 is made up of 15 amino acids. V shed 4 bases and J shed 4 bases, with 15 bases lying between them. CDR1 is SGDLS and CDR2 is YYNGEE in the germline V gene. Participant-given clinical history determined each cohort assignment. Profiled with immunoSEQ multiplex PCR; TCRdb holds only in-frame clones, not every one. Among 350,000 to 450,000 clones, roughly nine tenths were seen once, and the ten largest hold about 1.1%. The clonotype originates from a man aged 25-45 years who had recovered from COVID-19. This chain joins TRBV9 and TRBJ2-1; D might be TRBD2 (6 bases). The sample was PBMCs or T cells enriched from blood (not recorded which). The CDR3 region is CASSKSGTLYNEQFF. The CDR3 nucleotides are TGTGCCAGCAGCAAATCCGGGACTCTTTACAATGAGCAGTTCTTC.